These 18 T cell receptor beta chains were all obtained from the same sample, sequenced in a study of blood T cell repertoires in COVID-19 (dated by TCRdb to 2020 to 2021). Libraries were built with the immunoSEQ multiplex PCR assay. Imported from immuneACCESS, the table was reduced by TCRdb to in-frame sequences with V and J called. These copies leave out some clones; in studies compared against another copy, an unresolved V gene accounts for under half, and the cause of the remainder is not known. Counted in this sample were just over 250,000 clones; roughly 80% of them appeared once. Approximately 4.5% of the sample is taken by the ten largest. The specimen was PBMCs or T cells enriched from blood (not recorded which). The origin of the receptors is a man aged 25 to 45 with acute COVID-19.

The chain joins TRBV18 to TRBJ2-2, with 9 bases lining up with TRBD2. The CDR3 covers 19 residues. CDR1 and CDR2 (germline): KGHSH, LQKENI. J lost 4 bases, V lost 4 bases, and 16 bases had no gene match. CDR3 nucleotides: TGTGCCAGCTCACTCGCAATGGCGCGAGCGGGGGGAGCCACCGGGGAGCTGTTTTTT. Its translation: CASSLAMARAGGATGELFF. The whole variable domain, filled in from reference TRBV18 and TRBJ2-2, reads NAGVMQNPRHLVRRRGQEARLRCSPMKGHSHVYWYRQLPEEGLKFMVYLQKENIIDESGMPKERFSAEFPKEGPSILRIQQVVRGDSAAYFCASSLAMARAGGATGELFFGEGSRLTVL.

The CDR3 region has the DNA TGTGCCAGTAGTATAGGTGGAAGTGGGCATTACAATGAGCAGTTCTTC. Its translation: CASSIGGSGHYNEQFF. The chain links TRBV19 to TRBJ2-1; the D is unclear. V lost 1 base and J lost 4, with 14 bases in between. Germline values: CDR1 LNHDA, CDR2 SQIVND (reference sequence). The CDR3 covers 16 residues.

This chain links TRBV19 with TRBJ2-7; TRBD1 is a possible D gene (6 bases). There are 14 residues in the CDR3. The V end lost 5 bases, the J end lost 7 bases, and 18 bases lay between the germline ends. Per the germline V gene, CDR1 is LNHDA and CDR2 is SQIVND (reference sequence). CDR3 DNA sequence: TGTGCCAGTAGTCCTTTCACAGGGTCGGGTGAGCAGTACGTC. Its protein is CASSPFTGSGEQYV.

The rearrangement uses TRBV11-2 and TRBJ2-1; 8 bases are a match to TRBD2. Germline V lookup: CDR1 SGHAT, CDR2 FQNNGV. This CDR3 has 13 amino acids. The ends lost 5 bases at V and 10 bases at J; junction bases unmatched: 7. The CDR3 sequence: CASSKDGRGEQFF. As DNA, the CDR3 is TGTGCCAGCAGCAAGGACGGGAGGGGGGAGCAGTTCTTC.

The chain links TRBV18 to TRBJ1-5, with D possibly being TRBD1 (6 bases). This CDR3 spans 16 amino acids. In germline, CDR1 is KGHSH, CDR2 LQKENI. The V end lost 1 base, the J end lost 1 base, and 11 bases lay between the germline ends. The CDR3 loop reads CASSPRLTGSNQPQHF. The CDR3 coding sequence is TGTGCCAGCTCACCACGGTTGACAGGCAGCAATCAGCCCCAGCATTTT.

The rearrangement joins TRBV19 to TRBJ2-4; 8 nucleotides agree with TRBD1. CDR3 length: 15 amino acids. CDR1 and CDR2 (germline): LNHDA, SQIVND (reference sequence). Trimming at V came to 7 bases and at J to 2 bases, leaving 7 bases not matched to a gene. CDR3 in amino acids: CASNDRGSSKNIQYF. The DNA of the CDR3 is TGTGCCAGTAATGACAGGGGATCGTCCAAAAACATTCAGTACTTC.

The chain couples TRBV6-1 to TRBJ1-5; TRBD1 matches at 7 bases. The CDR3 is 15 amino acids. After removal of 3 bases from V and 4 bases from J, the junction contained 6 bases not matched to a gene. CDR1 and CDR2 (germline): MNHNS, SASEGT. CDR3 coding DNA: TGTGCCAGCAGTGACCAGGGACAGATTAATCAGCCCCAGCATTTT. It encodes CASSDQGQINQPQHF.

The genes are TRBV6-2 or TRBV6-3 and TRBJ1-3; TRBD1 is a possible D gene (5 bases). The CDR3 length is 13 residues. Trimming removed 5 bases at V and 4 bases at J, with 9 bases between. Looked up from germline, CDR1 is MNHEY and CDR2 is SVGEGT. CDR3 sequence reads: CASSPGQGNTIYF. The CDR3, as DNA: TGTGCCAGCAGTCCAGGACAAGGAAACACCATATATTTT.

V is TRBV6-5 and J is TRBJ1-2; 7 bases agree with TRBD1. The CDR3 runs 15 residues. The V gene's germline CDR1 is MNHEY and CDR2 SVGAGI. Unmatched junction bases numbered 4, after V lost 2 bases and J lost 1 base. The CDR3 loop is CASSYARDSNYGYTF. CDR3 coding DNA: TGTGCCAGCAGTTACGCCCGGGACAGTAACTATGGCTACACCTTC.

This chain connects TRBV12-5 to TRBJ1-5, with 8 bases aligning to TRBD1. This CDR3 region has 15 residues. V shed 5 bases, J shed 3 bases, and the junction held 6 bases outside the gene matches. CDR1 is LGHNT and CDR2 is FRNRAP in the germline V gene. CDR3 coding DNA: TGTGCTAGTGGTGGACAGGGTAGAAACAATCAGCCCCAGCATTTT. Translated: CASGGQGRNNQPQHF.

The V and J genes are TRBV3-1 (or the pseudogene TRBV3-2) and TRBJ2-5; D remains unclear. CDR1 and CDR2 from the germline V gene are LGHDT and YNNKEL (reference sequence). This CDR3 is built from 15 residues. V was pared by 1 base and J by 0 bases, with 9 bases between. CDR3 nucleotides: TGTGCCAGCAGCCAAGTCCTAGTGAACCAAGAGACCCAGTACTTC. Translated, it gives CASSQVLVNQETQYF.

The chain employs TRBV27 and TRBJ2-1; 12 positions match TRBD2. This CDR3 is built from 16 residues. CDR1 and CDR2 (germline): MNHEY, SMNVEV (reference sequence). The V and J ends lost 5 bases and 8 bases, in that order; junction bases with no gene match: 10. The CDR3 here is CASSATTSGGVYEQFF. The CDR3 DNA reads as TGTGCCAGCAGTGCGACGACTAGCGGGGGCGTATATGAGCAGTTCTTC.

J is TRBJ2-2 and V is TRBV6-5, with TRBD2 as a possible D gene (6 bases). Germline lookup yields CDR1 MNHEY and CDR2 SVGAGI. The CDR3 runs 15 residues. Trimming cost V 4 bases and J 4 bases, with 13 bases left between them. For the CDR3, the DNA is TGTGCCAGCAGTTCTCAGGGACTGAGCACCGGGGAGCTGTTTTTT. It translates to CASSSQGLSTGELFF.

The chain uses TRBV19 and TRBJ2-5, with D maybe TRBD2 (7 bases). Germline V lookup: CDR1 LNHDA, CDR2 SQIVND (reference sequence). The CDR3 runs to 13 residues. The V gene lost 8 bases and the J gene lost 1 base, with 11 bases spanning the gap. CDR3 region: CASGGGLQETQYF. In DNA form, the CDR3 reads TGTGCCAGTGGCGGGGGCCTCCAAGAGACCCAGTACTTC.

The chain has TRBV18 and TRBJ2-7; D ambiguous. The ends were cut back, 4 bases at V and 3 bases at J, with 10 bases in the middle. The V gene's germline CDR1 is KGHSH and CDR2 LQKENI. The CDR3 loop spans 13 amino acids. CDR3 protein: CASSRGSLYEQYV. CDR3 nucleotides: TGTGCCAGCTCACGAGGCAGTCTCTACGAGCAGTACGTC.

The chain couples TRBV18 to TRBJ1-1, with D maybe TRBD1 (5 bases). CDR1 and CDR2 from the germline V gene are KGHSH and LQKENI. The ends were cut back, 1 base at V and 1 base at J, with 7 bases in the middle. The CDR3 sequence is 14 residues long. This CDR3 reads CASSPRQPNTEAFF. The CDR3 DNA sequence: TGTGCCAGCTCACCACGACAGCCGAACACTGAAGCTTTCTTT.

The chain uses TRBV7-2 and TRBJ2-1, with D possibly matching TRBD2 (5 bases). CDR3 length: 15 residues. Germline V lookup: CDR1 SGHTA, CDR2 FQGNSA. V lost 5 bases and J 4 bases, leaving 15 bases between the germline ends. CDR3: CASSQLRREYNEQFF. As DNA, the CDR3 is TGTGCCAGCAGCCAGCTACGAAGGGAGTACAATGAGCAGTTCTTC.

The chain uses TRBV27 and TRBJ2-1; TRBD2 matches 7 bases. Trimming took 6 bases from V and 0 from J; bases not matched to a gene: 8. Germline CDR1 MNHEY, CDR2 SMNVEV (reference sequence). The CDR3 totals 16 residues. The CDR3 region has the DNA TGTGCCAGCAGCCCGACACTAGCGACCTCCTACAATGAGCAGTTCTTC. It translates to CASSPTLATSYNEQFF.